This is a list of T cell receptor beta chains from one sample in a study of cytomegalovirus exposure and HLA in healthy donors. Assay used: immunoSEQ multiplex PCR; TCRdb lists only in-frame clones, some missing. The profile shows roughly 120,000 clones, roughly four fifths of them singletons. Specimen: PBMCs. Receptor source: a woman between 45 and 65 years old in good health and CMV-seropositive. CDR3s include the opening cysteine and the closing phenylalanine or tryptophan. The D gene is left open where the match is weak. The size entry is marked missing in some rows and otherwise reads once, few, many or a size class.

J gene,D gene,clone size,V gene,CDR3 protein,CDR3 DNA
TRBJ1-6,NA,NA,TRBV7-2,CASSLGTGTNSPLHF,TGTGCCAGCAGCTTAGGCACAGGCACTAATTCACCCCTCCACTTT
TRBJ2-3,TRBD2,NA,TRBV10-3,CATGLAGEDTQYF,TGTGCCACGGGACTAGCGGGAGAAGATACGCAGTATTTT
TRBJ1-5,NA,NA,TRBV19,CASIGDQGKPQHF,TGTGCCAGTATCGGAGACCAGGGTAAGCCCCAGCATTTT
TRBJ2-7,NA,NA,TRBV2,CASRGGTESYEQYF,TGTGCCAGCAGGGGCGGGACGGAGTCCTACGAGCAGTACTTC
TRBJ2-5,TRBD2,few,TRBV9,CASSVASGETQYF,TGTGCCAGCAGCGTAGCTAGCGGAGAGACCCAGTACTTC
TRBJ1-4,TRBD1,few,TRBV10-3,CAIRRQGGEKLFF,TGTGCCATCAGAAGACAGGGGGGAGAAAAACTGTTTTTT
TRBJ1-6,NA,NA,TRBV6-5,CASRPGGADNSPLHF,TGTGCCAGCAGACCCGGGGGGGCCGATAATTCACCCCTCCACTTT
TRBJ1-6,NA,NA,TRBV5-1,CASRLVGAENSPLHF,TGCGCCAGCAGATTGGTTGGAGCCGAGAATTCACCCCTCCACTTT
TRBJ2-3,NA,NA,TRBV14,CASSQVWTLTDTQYF,TGTGCCAGCAGCCAAGTCTGGACACTCACAGATACGCAGTATTTT
TRBJ1-4,NA,NA,TRBV11-2,CASNVGGVEKLFF,TGTGCCAGCAACGTAGGAGGCGTAGAAAAACTGTTTTTT
TRBJ1-4,NA,NA,TRBV4-1,CASSQRSGGWSLEKLFF,TGCGCCAGCAGCCAACGTTCGGGAGGCTGGAGTCTTGAAAAACTGTTTTTT
TRBJ2-1,TRBD1,NA,TRBV18,CASSPPTGTGVGNEQFF,TGTGCCAGCTCACCTCCCACCGGGACAGGGGTAGGGAATGAGCAGTTCTTC
TRBJ2-3,NA,NA,TRBV6-5,CASSYSAGLGTDTQYF,TGTGCCAGCAGTTACTCGGCCGGGTTGGGCACAGATACGCAGTATTTT
TRBJ2-2,NA,NA,TRBV6-4,CASSTRPDNTGELFF,TGTGCCAGCAGCACTAGACCCGATAACACCGGGGAGCTGTTTTTT
TRBJ2-7,TRBD1,NA,TRBV7-2,CASRKDDRGTYEQYF,TGTGCCAGCAGAAAGGACGACAGGGGGACCTACGAGCAGTACTTC
TRBJ1-4,NA,few,TRBV29-1,CSVARESNEKLFF,TGCAGCGTGGCCAGGGAATCTAATGAAAAACTGTTTTTT
TRBJ2-3,NA,NA,TRBV7-6,CASSRRGTDTQYF,TGTGCCAGCAGCCGCAGAGGTACAGATACGCAGTATTTT
TRBJ1-6,NA,NA,TRBV7-9,CASSLAPQLFSPLHF,TGTGCCAGCAGCTTAGCCCCACAATTGTTTTCACCCCTCCACTTT
TRBJ1-2,NA,NA,TRBV28,CASSSIPGGGGYTF,TGTGCCAGCAGTTCAATACCAGGAGGCGGTGGCTACACCTTC
TRBJ2-7,TRBD2,NA,TRBV5-1,CASHGGTYEQYF,TGCGCGTCGCACGGGGGGACCTACGAGCAGTACTTC
TRBJ2-7,NA,NA,TRBV28,CASTPGFLYEQYF,TGTGCCAGCACCCCGGGATTTTTGTACGAGCAGTACTTC
TRBJ2-7,TRBD1,NA,TRBV6-1,CASREGHQGAYEQYF,TGTGCCAGCAGAGAGGGGCACCAGGGGGCTTACGAGCAGTACTTC
TRBJ1-3,NA,NA,TRBV9,CASSGAAGSGNTIYF,TGTGCCAGCAGCGGAGCTGCCGGGTCCGGAAACACCATATATTTT
TRBJ2-5,TRBD2,NA,TRBV19,CASSMAGGSRLKTQYF,TGTGCCAGTAGTATGGCGGGGGGGTCCCGGTTGAAGACCCAGTACTTC
TRBJ2-7,TRBD2,NA,TRBV6-4,CATDLSGGSLYEQYF,TGTGCCACCGACCTAAGCGGGGGCTCCCTTTACGAGCAGTACTTC
TRBJ2-7,TRBD1,NA,TRBV7-2,CASSYRGYEQYF,TGTGCCAGCAGCTACAGGGGCTACGAGCAGTACTTC
TRBJ2-3,NA,NA,TRBV11-3,CASSLEGSGPTDTQYF,TGTGCCAGCAGCTTAGAAGGTAGCGGCCCCACAGATACGCAGTATTTT
TRBJ2-1,NA,once,TRBV28,CATMEEGAYNEQFF,TGTGCCACGATGGAGGAGGGTGCCTACAATGAGCAGTTCTTC
TRBJ2-7,NA,NA,TRBV7-8,CASSFSQGLSYEQYF,TGTGCCAGCAGTTTTTCCCAGGGATTGTCCTACGAGCAGTACTTC
TRBJ2-7,NA,NA,TRBV5-1,CASSPIEGLEQYF,TGCGCCAGCAGCCCGATCGAGGGACTCGAGCAGTACTTC
TRBJ2-5,TRBD2,few,TRBV7-2,CASSRHQRTSGGQQTQYF,TGTGCCAGCAGCCGACACCAAAGGACTAGCGGGGGTCAGCAGACCCAGTACTTC
TRBJ1-5,NA,NA,TRBV30,CAWALRGGQPQHF,TGTGCCTGGGCATTGCGGGGTGGTCAGCCCCAGCATTTT
TRBJ1-5,NA,NA,TRBV19,CASSIEGSVLNQPQHF,TGTGCCAGTAGTATAGAGGGCAGTGTTCTCAATCAGCCCCAGCATTTT